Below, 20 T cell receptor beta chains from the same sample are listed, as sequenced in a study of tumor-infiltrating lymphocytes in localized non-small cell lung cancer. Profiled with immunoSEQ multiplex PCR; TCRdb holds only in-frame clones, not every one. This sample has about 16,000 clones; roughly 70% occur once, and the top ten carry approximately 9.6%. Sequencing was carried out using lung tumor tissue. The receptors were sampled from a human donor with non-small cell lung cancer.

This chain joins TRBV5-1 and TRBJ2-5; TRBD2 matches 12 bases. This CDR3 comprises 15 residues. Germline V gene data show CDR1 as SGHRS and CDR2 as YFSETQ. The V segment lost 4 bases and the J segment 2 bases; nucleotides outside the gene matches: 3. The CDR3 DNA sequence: TGCGCCAGCAGCCCCGGGACTAGCGGGCAAGAGACCCAGTACTTC. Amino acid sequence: CASSPGTSGQETQYF.

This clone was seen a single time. The CDR3 DNA reads TGTGCCAGCAGTGACCCGGGACTAGCGGGGTTGGAGACCCAGTACTTC. Translation gives CASSDPGLAGLETQYF. The chain combines TRBV6-1 with TRBJ2-5; TRBD2 matches at 13 bases. Germline values: CDR1 MNHNS, CDR2 SASEGT. This CDR3 has 16 residues. Trimming took 3 bases from V and 5 from J; bases not matched to a gene: 6.

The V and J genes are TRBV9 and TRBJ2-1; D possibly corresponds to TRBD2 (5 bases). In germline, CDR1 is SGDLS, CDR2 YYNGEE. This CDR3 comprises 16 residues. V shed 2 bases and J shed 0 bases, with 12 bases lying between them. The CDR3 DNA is TGTGCCAGCAGCGTGGCCCTAGCTGTCTCCTACAATGAGCAGTTCTTC. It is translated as CASSVALAVSYNEQFF. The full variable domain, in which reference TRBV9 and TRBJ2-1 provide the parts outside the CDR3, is DSGVTQTPKHLITATGQRVTLRCSPRSGDLSVYWYQQSLDQGLQFLIQYYNGEERAKGNILERFSAQQFPDLHSELNLSSLELGDSALYFCASSVALAVSYNEQFFGPGTRLTVL.

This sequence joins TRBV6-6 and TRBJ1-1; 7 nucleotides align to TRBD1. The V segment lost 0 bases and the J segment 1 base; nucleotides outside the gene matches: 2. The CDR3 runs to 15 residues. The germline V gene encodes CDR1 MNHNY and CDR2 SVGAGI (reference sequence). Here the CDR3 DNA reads TGTGCCAGCAGTTACTCGGGGGACAGGAACACTGAAGCTTTCTTT. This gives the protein CASSYSGDRNTEAFF.

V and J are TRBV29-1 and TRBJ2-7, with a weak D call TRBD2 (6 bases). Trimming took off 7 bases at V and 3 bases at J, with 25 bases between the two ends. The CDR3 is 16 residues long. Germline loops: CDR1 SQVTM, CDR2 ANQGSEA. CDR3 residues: CSARRALGGSSYEQYF. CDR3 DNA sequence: TGCAGCGCCAGAAGGGCCCTTGGGGGGTCAAGCTACGAGCAGTACTTC.

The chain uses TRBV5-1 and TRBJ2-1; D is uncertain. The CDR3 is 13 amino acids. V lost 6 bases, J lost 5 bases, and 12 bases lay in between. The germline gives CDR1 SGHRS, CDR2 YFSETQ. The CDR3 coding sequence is TGCGCCAGCACCGAGGTCAGGAACAATGAGCAGTTCTTC. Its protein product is CASTEVRNNEQFF. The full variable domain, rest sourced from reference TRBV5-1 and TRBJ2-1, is KAGVTQTPRYLIKTRGQQVTLSCSPISGHRSVSWYQQTPGQGLQFLFEYFSETQRNKGNFPGRFSGRQFSNSRSEMNVSTLELGDSALYLCASTEVRNNEQFFGPGTRLTVL.

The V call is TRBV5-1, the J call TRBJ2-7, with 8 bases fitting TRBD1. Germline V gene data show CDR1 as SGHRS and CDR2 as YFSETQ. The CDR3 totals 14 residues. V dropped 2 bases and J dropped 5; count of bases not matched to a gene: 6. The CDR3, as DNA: TGCGCCAGCAGCTTTCGGACAGGGTGGGACGAGCAGTACTTC. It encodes CASSFRTGWDEQYF.

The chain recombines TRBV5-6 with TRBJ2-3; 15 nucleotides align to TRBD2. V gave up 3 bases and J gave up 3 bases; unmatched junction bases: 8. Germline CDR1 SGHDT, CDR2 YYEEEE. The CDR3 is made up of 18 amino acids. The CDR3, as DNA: TGTGCCAGCAGCTGGCGGACTAGCGGGAGGGCCCGGACAGATACGCAGTATTTT. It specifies CASSWRTSGRARTDTQYF.

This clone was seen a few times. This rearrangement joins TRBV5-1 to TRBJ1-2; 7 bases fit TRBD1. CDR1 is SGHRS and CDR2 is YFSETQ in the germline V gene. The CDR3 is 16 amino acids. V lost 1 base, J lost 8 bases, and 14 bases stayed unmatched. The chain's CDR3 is CASSLPTIQGVGGYTF. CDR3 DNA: TGCGCCAGCAGCTTGCCTACGATCCAGGGGGTCGGGGGCTACACCTTC.

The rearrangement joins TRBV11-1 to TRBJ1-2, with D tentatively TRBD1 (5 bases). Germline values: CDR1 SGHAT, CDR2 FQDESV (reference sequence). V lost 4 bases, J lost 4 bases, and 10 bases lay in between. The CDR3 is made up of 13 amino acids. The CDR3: CASSSRGFYGYTF. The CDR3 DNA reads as TGTGCCAGCAGCTCCCGGGGGTTCTATGGCTACACCTTC.

CDR3 protein: CASRLQGYYGYTF. In DNA form, the CDR3 reads TGTGCCAGCAGATTACAGGGATACTATGGCTACACCTTC. The V and J genes are TRBV7-9 and TRBJ1-2; tentatively, D is TRBD1 (6 bases). Between the trimmed V and J ends, which lost 6 bases and 3 bases, there was a span of 11 bases. This CDR3 has 13 amino acids. CDR1 and CDR2 (germline): SEHNR, FQNEAQ (reference sequence). The whole variable domain, remainder taken from reference TRBV7-9 and TRBJ1-2, is DTGVSQNPRHKITKRGQNVTFRCDPISEHNRLYWYRQTLGQGPEFLTYFQNEAQLEKSRLLSDRFSAERPKGSFSTLEIQRTEQGDSAMYLCASRLQGYYGYTFGSGTRLTVV.

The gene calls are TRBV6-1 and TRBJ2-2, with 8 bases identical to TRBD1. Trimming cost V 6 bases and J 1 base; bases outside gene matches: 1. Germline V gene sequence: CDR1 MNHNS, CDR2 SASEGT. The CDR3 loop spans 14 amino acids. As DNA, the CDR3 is TGTGCCAGCAGGGGGACAGGGAACACCGGGGAGCTGTTTTTT. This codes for CASRGTGNTGELFF.

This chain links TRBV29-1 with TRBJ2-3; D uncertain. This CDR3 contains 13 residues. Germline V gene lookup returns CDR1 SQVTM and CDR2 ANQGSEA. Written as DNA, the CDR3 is TGCAGTTCGGCAGCCAAAAGCACAGATACGCAGTATTTT. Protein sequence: CSSAAKSTDTQYF.

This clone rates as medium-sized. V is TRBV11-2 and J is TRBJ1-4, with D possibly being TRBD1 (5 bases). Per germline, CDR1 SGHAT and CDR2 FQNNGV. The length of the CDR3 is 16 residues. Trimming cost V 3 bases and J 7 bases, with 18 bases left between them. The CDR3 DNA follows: TGTGCCAGCAGCTTTACAGGCCTTCAAACCGGTGAAAAACTGTTTTTT. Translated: CASSFTGLQTGEKLFF.

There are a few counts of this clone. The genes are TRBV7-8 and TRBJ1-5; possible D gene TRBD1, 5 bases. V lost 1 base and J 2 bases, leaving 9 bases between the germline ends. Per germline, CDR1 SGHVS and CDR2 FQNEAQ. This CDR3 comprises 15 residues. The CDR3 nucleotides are TGTGCCAGCAGCTTAGACGGGACCGGCAATCAGCCCCAGCATTTT. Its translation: CASSLDGTGNQPQHF.

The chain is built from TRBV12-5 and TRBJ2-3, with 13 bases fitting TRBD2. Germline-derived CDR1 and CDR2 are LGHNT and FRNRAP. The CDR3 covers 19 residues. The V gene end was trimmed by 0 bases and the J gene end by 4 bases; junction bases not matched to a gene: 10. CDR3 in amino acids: CASGLVHLQGLAGADTQYF. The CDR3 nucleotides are TGTGCTAGTGGTTTGGTACATCTCCAAGGACTAGCGGGAGCAGATACGCAGTATTTT. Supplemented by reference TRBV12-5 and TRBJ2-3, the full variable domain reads DARVTQTPRHKVTEMGQEVTMRCQPILGHNTVFWYRQTMMQGLELLAYFRNRAPLDDSGMPKDRFSAEMPDATLATLKIQPSEPRDSAVYFCASGLVHLQGLAGADTQYFGPGTRLTVL.

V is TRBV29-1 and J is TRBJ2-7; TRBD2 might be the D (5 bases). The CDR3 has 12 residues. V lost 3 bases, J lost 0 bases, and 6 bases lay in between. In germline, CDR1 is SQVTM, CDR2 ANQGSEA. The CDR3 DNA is TGCAGCGTTGAGACTACCTCCTACGAGCAGTACTTC. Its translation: CSVETTSYEQYF.

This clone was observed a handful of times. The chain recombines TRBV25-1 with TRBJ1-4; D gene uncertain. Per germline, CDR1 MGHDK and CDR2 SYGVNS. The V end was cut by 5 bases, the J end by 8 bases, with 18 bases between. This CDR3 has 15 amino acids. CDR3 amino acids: CASSNTPSHPEKLFF. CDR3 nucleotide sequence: TGTGCCAGCAGTAATACTCCCAGCCATCCCGAAAAACTGTTTTTT.

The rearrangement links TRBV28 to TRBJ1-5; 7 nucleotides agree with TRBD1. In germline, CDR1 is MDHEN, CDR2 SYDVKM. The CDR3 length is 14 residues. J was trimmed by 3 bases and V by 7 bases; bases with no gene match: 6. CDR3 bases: TGTGCCAGCACAACAGGGGAGTACAATCAGCCCCAGCATTTT. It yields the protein CASTTGEYNQPQHF.

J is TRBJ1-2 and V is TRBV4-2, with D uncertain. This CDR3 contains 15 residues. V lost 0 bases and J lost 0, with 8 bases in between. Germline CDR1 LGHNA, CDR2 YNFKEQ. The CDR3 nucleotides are TGTGCCAGCAGCCAAGATCGCGGGTCTAACTATGGCTACACCTTC. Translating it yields CASSQDRGSNYGYTF.